The rows below give T cell receptor beta chains drawn from one sample of a study of shared T cell receptors in the human thymus. Sequencing was performed with immunoSEQ multiplex PCR; in TCRdb, only in-frame clones are kept and a portion is missing. This sample has more than 550,000 clones, with around 87% found just once. These records were also assigned to another study, of human thymus T cells.

Sequenced sample: thymocytes. Receptors were obtained from a boy younger than two with a congenital heart defect. CDR3s include the opening cysteine and the closing phenylalanine or tryptophan.

v_gene: TRBV6-4
CDR3aa: CASSDWARTRNEQFF

v_gene: TRBV10-2
CDR3aa: CASSRLAGALGYEQYF

v_gene: TRBV6-4
CDR3aa: CATLAGTTCQPQHF

v_gene: TRBV4-3
CDR3aa: CASSQDPFGRGRPDTQYF

v_gene: TRBV7-6
CDR3aa: CASSFGQKDPGNTIYF

v_gene: TRBV7-8
CDR3aa: CASSPDGERMGGYTF

v_gene: TRBV28
CDR3aa: CASREGQGSLYEQYF

v_gene: TRBV27
CDR3aa: CASSGIAGGVYNEQFF

v_gene: TRBV7-2
CDR3aa: CASSLGLGGETQYF

v_gene: TRBV28
CDR3aa: CASSLYREPVNYGYTF

v_gene: TRBV6-5
CDR3aa: CASSYLGTGGGEQYF

v_gene: TRBV7-6
CDR3aa: CASSFSTAVNEKLFF

v_gene: TRBV7-6
CDR3aa: CASSLSLASYQETQYF

v_gene: TRBV25-1
CDR3aa: CASSESGLAYEQYF

v_gene: TRBV5-1
CDR3aa: CASSLDTADYTF

v_gene: TRBV15
CDR3aa: CATSRNDPRTGGEQYF

v_gene: TRBV9
CDR3aa: CASSVARGLAGDGGETQYF

v_gene: TRBV28
CDR3aa: CASSIGQGGQETQYF